The 31 T cell receptor beta chains below were found in one sample sequenced in a study of T cell repertoires in cytomegalovirus infection (dated 2019 in TCRdb). The intended sense of this specimen's treatment or condition label: in vitro stimulation with specific CMV peptide epitopes to enrich CMV-specific T cells. The instrument was an Illumina HiSeq 1500. The public sequencing data were trimmed at Q25 with fastp and processed into clonotypes with MiXCR by TCRdb, which kept only in-frame beta chains. Rows are combined by CDR3 protein, so each entry shows the most common genes and DNA. The sample records fewer than 1,000,000 distinct CDR3 sequences, approximately 31% of which are singletons. Roughly an eighth of the sample is held by the ten biggest clonotypes. Their target antigens are unknown. The specimen comprised cultured CD8+ T cells from PBMCs, sampled from culture after CMV antigen stimulation. The receptors were sampled from a human donor in good health (CMV status not recorded). Some clones in this sample may be carry-over from other donors' samples.

This clonotype occurred a few times. The chain recombines TRBV5-1 with TRBJ1-5; a weak D match, TRBD1 (6 bases). Germline assignment: CDR1 SGHRS and CDR2 YFSETQ. The CDR3 covers 16 residues. V was trimmed by 3 bases and J by 2 bases, leaving 15 bases between them. The CDR3 loop is CASSSSGAGGNQPQHF. CDR3 nucleotides: TGCGCCAGCAGCTCCTCAGGGGCTGGAGGCAATCAGCCCCAGCATTTT.

The sample holds a few counts of this clonotype. The chain employs TRBV20-1 and TRBJ2-5, with a tentative D call TRBD2 (5 bases). Germline V CDR1 and CDR2: DFQATT, SNEGSKA (reference sequence). CDR3 length: 15 amino acids. Trimming removed 5 bases from V and 0 bases from J, with 16 bases in between. This CDR3 reads CSAPSRVAYQETQYF. CDR3 bases: TGCAGTGCTCCTTCGAGGGTAGCTTACCAAGAGACCCAGTACTTC.

The gene calls are TRBV27 and TRBJ1-2, with D perhaps TRBD1 (6 bases). Germline CDR1 reads MNHEY; CDR2 reads SMNVEV (reference sequence). The CDR3 spans 14 residues. Trimming left V 3 bases short and J 3 bases short, with 11 bases between. CDR3 in amino acids: CASSFGGEHYGYTF. CDR3 DNA: TGTGCCAGCAGTTTCGGGGGCGAACACTATGGCTACACCTTC.

The chain joins TRBV12-3 or TRBV12-4 to TRBJ2-1, with D possibly being TRBD1 (6 bases). V gave up 3 bases and J gave up 8 bases, with 11 bases separating them. CDR3 length: 13 amino acids. The CDR3 bases are TGTGCCAGCAGTTTCGGCAGGGGCGATGAGCAGTTCTTC. Translating gives CASSFGRGDEQFF.

The chain combines TRBV14 with TRBJ2-7; no clear D gene. This CDR3 comprises 13 residues. V was cut by 2 bases and J by 6 bases, with 11 bases left in between. In germline, CDR1 is SGHDN, CDR2 FVKESK. As DNA, the CDR3 is TGTGCCAGCAGCCAACTCAATGGAGTCGAGCAGTACGTC. Its translation: CASSQLNGVEQYV.

The V call is TRBV10-3, the J call TRBJ2-7; 7 bases agree with TRBD2. Looked up from germline, CDR1 is ENHRY and CDR2 is SYGVKD. Trimming took 0 bases from V and 7 from J; bases not matched to a gene: 6. The CDR3 is 14 residues long. CDR3 residues: CAISESRQGGEQYV. DNA for the CDR3: TGTGCCATCAGTGAGTCGAGGCAGGGAGGGGAGCAGTACGTC.

V gene TRBV27 combines with J gene TRBJ1-5; D unclear. Germline V CDR1 and CDR2: MNHEY, SMNVEV (reference sequence). V gave up 3 bases and J gave up 1 base, with 10 bases separating them. The CDR3 length is 15 residues. CDR3 loop: CASSFSVGSNQPQHF. The CDR3 DNA follows: TGTGCCAGCAGTTTCTCAGTGGGAAGCAATCAGCCCCAGCATTTT.

To note about this clonotype: A single base separates this from a much larger clone, so it may be a read error. CDR3 DNA sequence: TGTGCCAGCAGCTATTGGGACAGGGGGCAAGACGAGCAGTACTTC. Protein: CASSYWDRGQDEQYF. V usage is TRBV7-2 and J usage is TRBJ2-7; 12 positions match TRBD1. Germline V lookup: CDR1 SGHTA, CDR2 FQGNSA. The CDR3 has 15 residues. V trimming: 4 bases; J trimming: 5 bases; junction bases outside the gene matches: 6.

In this sample, this clonotype turned up a few times. This chain links TRBV7-9 with TRBJ2-7; no clear D gene. V gave up 2 bases and J gave up 5 bases, with 28 bases separating them. The CDR3 loop spans 19 amino acids. Germline CDR1 SEHNR, CDR2 FQNEAQ (reference sequence). CDR3 in DNA: TGTGCCAGCAGCTTAAGGTTTCTTTCGGGCGTCCAATTTATCGACGAGCAGTACTTC. Translation gives CASSLRFLSGVQFIDEQYF.

This clonotype has ten or more counts. This chain connects TRBV6-1 to TRBJ2-3; D remains unclear. Trimming removed 2 bases at V and 3 bases at J, with 15 bases between. This CDR3 region has 16 residues. Germline V CDR1 and CDR2: MNHNS, SASEGT. CDR3 amino acids: CASSEYVPFSTDTQYF. The DNA for the CDR3 is TGTGCCAGCAGTGAATATGTCCCTTTTAGTACAGATACGCAGTATTTT.

The V gene is TRBV28, the J gene TRBJ1-6, with 7 bases matching TRBD1. Germline values: CDR1 MDHEN, CDR2 SYDVKM. Trimming at V came to 3 bases and at J to 8 bases, leaving 1 base not matched to a gene. The CDR3 spans 13 residues. This chain's CDR3 is CASSFRGDSPLHF. In DNA, the CDR3 is TGTGCCAGCAGTTTCAGGGGGGATTCACCCCTCCACTTT.

For this clonotype: In this CDR3 the conserved last residue, phenylalanine or tryptophan, is missing, so a read error is likely. The rearrangement uses TRBV6-2 or TRBV6-3 and TRBJ1-1; TRBD1 aligns across 7 bases. Germline CDR1 reads MNHEY; CDR2 reads SVGEGT. The CDR3 has 15 residues. V shed 7 bases, J shed 2 bases, and the junction held 10 bases outside the gene matches. The CDR3 reads CASTPGQTLNTEAFI. The CDR3 coding sequence is TGTGCCAGCACTCCGGGACAGACACTTAACACTGAAGCTTTCATT.

This sequence joins TRBV9 and TRBJ2-1; TRBD2 agrees at 13 bases. This CDR3 comprises 17 residues. Germline CDR1 is SGDLS and CDR2 is YYNGEE. J gave up 3 bases and V 2 bases, and 5 bases lay outside the gene matches. For the CDR3, the DNA is TGTGCCAGCAGCGTTACTAGCGGGGGGGCGGGCTACAATGAGCAGTTCTTC. It is translated as CASSVTSGGAGYNEQFF.

The rearrangement joins TRBV19 to TRBJ1-1, with 7 bases matching TRBD1. CDR3 length: 14 residues. The germline V gene has CDR1 LNHDA and CDR2 SQIVND (reference sequence). V was pared by 3 bases and J by 7 bases, with 8 bases of the junction left unmatched. This CDR3 reads CASSISTGALEAFF. CDR3 nucleotides: TGTGCCAGTAGTATCTCAACAGGGGCGCTTGAAGCTTTCTTT.

The sample holds a few counts of this clonotype. The V gene is TRBV7-9, the J gene TRBJ1-1; possibly TRBD1 for D (6 bases). The V and J ends lost 5 bases and 8 bases respectively, with 9 bases between them. This CDR3 is built from 11 residues. CDR1 and CDR2 (germline): SEHNR, FQNEAQ (reference sequence). The CDR3 bases are TGTGCCAGCAGCCCACAGGGAGAAGCTTTCTTT. This encodes CASSPQGEAFF. Together with reference TRBV7-9 and TRBJ1-1, the CDR3 gives the full variable domain: DTGVSQNPRHKITKRGQNVTFRCDPISEHNRLYWYRQTLGQGPEFLTYFQNEAQLEKSRLLSDRFSAERPKGSFSTLEIQRTEQGDSAMYLCASSPQGEAFFGQGTRLTVV.

A few counts support this clonotype. This chain links TRBV7-8 with TRBJ2-2, with D possibly TRBD2 on 6 matching bases. The germline V gene has CDR1 SGHVS and CDR2 FQNEAQ. V was clipped by 8 bases and J by 3 bases, with 10 bases between them. CDR3 length: 13 residues. CDR3 amino acids: CASPGGDTGELFF. In DNA, the CDR3 is TGTGCCAGCCCTGGAGGGGACACCGGGGAGCTGTTTTTT.

This clonotype appeared a few times. V usage is TRBV28 and J usage is TRBJ2-4, with TRBD1 matching 7 bases. The CDR3 covers 15 residues. V shed 3 bases, J shed 3 bases, and the junction held 5 bases outside the gene matches. Looked up from germline, CDR1 is MDHEN and CDR2 is SYDVKM. DNA for the CDR3: TGTGCCAGCAGTTTCCACCGGGACAGCAAAAACATTCAGTACTTC. This codes for CASSFHRDSKNIQYF.

About this clonotype itself: It may be a read error: a sequence one base away is much more abundant. The J gene is TRBJ2-3, the V gene TRBV2; 7 bases match TRBD2. The CDR3 consists of 14 residues. CDR1 is SNHLY, CDR2 FYNNEI, per germline. The CDR3 spells CVSSYSGADRTQYF. DNA of the CDR3: TGTGTCAGCAGCTACAGCGGGGCGGATAGAACGCAGTATTTT.

This clonotype was observed at least ten times. One junction end disagrees with the germline gene, perhaps due to a read error. The CDR3 sequence: CASSLWTGELFF. The CDR3 coding sequence is TGTGCTAGCAGCTTATGGACCGGGGAGCTGTTTTTT. This chain links TRBV2 with TRBJ2-2; unclear D gene. CDR3 length: 12 amino acids. Germline loops: CDR1 SNHLY, CDR2 FYNNEI.

This chain connects TRBV7-2 to TRBJ1-2, with D unresolved. The CDR3 is made up of 16 amino acids. V gave up 3 bases and J gave up 8 bases, with 22 bases separating them. Germline-derived CDR1 and CDR2 are SGHTA and FQGNSA. The CDR3 loop reads CASSFEVFGSAEGYTF. CDR3 sequence (DNA): TGTGCCAGCAGCTTCGAAGTGTTTGGCTCCGCCGAAGGCTACACCTTC. The variable domain in full, completed from reference TRBV7-2 and TRBJ1-2, reads GAGVSQSPSNKVTEKGKDVELRCDPISGHTALYWYRQSLGQGLEFLIYFQGNSAPDKSGLPSDRFSAERTGGSVSTLTIQRTQQEDSAVYLCASSFEVFGSAEGYTFGSGTRLTVV.

The rearrangement joins TRBV19 to TRBJ1-2; D is unclear. The CDR3 totals 12 residues. Trimming removed 5 bases from V and 4 bases from J, with 8 bases in between. The germline V gene encodes CDR1 LNHDA and CDR2 SQIVND (reference sequence). CDR3 residues: CASSVDTYGYTF. In DNA form, the CDR3 reads TGTGCCAGTAGTGTCGACACCTATGGCTACACCTTC.

This clonotype was detected ten times or more. The chain joins TRBV12-3 or TRBV12-4 to TRBJ2-1; D unresolved. The V end lost 8 bases, the J end lost 9 bases, and 11 bases lay between the germline ends. The CDR3 runs to 11 residues. CDR3 nucleotides: TGTGCCAGCTCTAGTGCGGTTGAGCAGTTCTTC. This gives the protein CASSSAVEQFF.

The chain employs TRBV28 and TRBJ2-7; 10 positions agree with TRBD1. V trimming: 3 bases; J trimming: 5 bases; junction bases outside the gene matches: 4. The CDR3 is made up of 14 amino acids. Germline CDR1 is MDHEN and CDR2 is SYDVKM. The CDR3 loop reads CASSFGGTGDEQYV. CDR3 in DNA: TGTGCCAGCAGTTTCGGGGGGACAGGGGACGAGCAGTACGTC.

This clonotype was recorded a few times. CDR3 sequence reads: CASGLVGGGEAFF. The CDR3 DNA reads as TGTGCTAGTGGTTTGGTGGGCGGGGGTGAAGCTTTCTTT. The rearrangement links TRBV12-5 to TRBJ1-1; tentative D call: TRBD1 (5 bases). The ends were cut back, 0 bases at V and 7 bases at J, with 9 bases in the middle. Germline loops: CDR1 LGHNT, CDR2 FRNRAP. The CDR3 sequence is 13 residues long. Supplemented by reference TRBV12-5 and TRBJ1-1, the full variable domain reads DARVTQTPRHKVTEMGQEVTMRCQPILGHNTVFWYRQTMMQGLELLAYFRNRAPLDDSGMPKDRFSAEMPDATLATLKIQPSEPRDSAVYFCASGLVGGGEAFFGQGTRLTVV.

This clonotype was seen only a few times. The chain carries TRBV6-5 and TRBJ1-2; possibly TRBD1 for D (5 bases). This CDR3 is 12 amino acids long. Per germline, CDR1 MNHEY and CDR2 SVGAGI. V lost 10 bases and J lost 4, with 13 bases in between. In DNA, the CDR3 is TGTGCCACGGGGCCAGCGAGCTATGGCTACACCTTC. Encoded protein: CATGPASYGYTF.

The chain employs TRBV12-5 and TRBJ1-2; 8 bases agree with TRBD1. CDR3 length: 15 amino acids. The V and J ends lost 1 base and 4 bases, in that order; junction bases with no gene match: 5. The germline V gene encodes CDR1 LGHNT and CDR2 FRNRAP. In nucleotides, the CDR3 is TGTGCTAGTGGTTTGGCCGGGACAGGAACCTATGGCTACACCTTC. Amino acid sequence: CASGLAGTGTYGYTF. Full variable domain (missing parts from reference TRBV12-5 and TRBJ1-2): DARVTQTPRHKVTEMGQEVTMRCQPILGHNTVFWYRQTMMQGLELLAYFRNRAPLDDSGMPKDRFSAEMPDATLATLKIQPSEPRDSAVYFCASGLAGTGTYGYTFGSGTRLTVV.

The chain carries TRBV7-6 and TRBJ1-6; D gene ambiguous. The ends were cut back, 5 bases at V and 14 bases at J, with 13 bases in the middle. CDR1 and CDR2 from the germline V gene are SGHVS and FNYEAQ. This CDR3 has 12 amino acids. The CDR3 loop reads CASSEGFLALHF. Here the CDR3 DNA reads TGTGCCAGCAGCGAAGGATTTTTGGCCCTCCACTTT.

The V call is TRBV12-3 or TRBV12-4, the J call TRBJ2-1; D may be TRBD1 or TRBD2 (6 bases each). The CDR3 spans 16 residues. Trimming took 6 bases from V and 4 from J, leaving 19 bases between them. The DNA for the CDR3 is TGTGCCAGCAGCCAGACCCCCTCGGGGGCATACAATGAGCAGTTCTTC. As protein: CASSQTPSGAYNEQFF.

The genes are TRBV6-1 and TRBJ2-7; D unclear. This CDR3 spans 11 amino acids. V was shortened by 3 bases and J by 7 bases, with 7 bases between the two germline ends. The germline CDR1 and CDR2 sequences are MNHNS and SASEGT. CDR3 amino acids: CASSDRSEQYV. The CDR3 nucleotides are TGTGCCAGCAGTGACCGTTCAGAGCAGTACGTC.

The rearrangement links TRBV29-1 to TRBJ1-2; D remains ambiguous. Germline values: CDR1 SQVTM, CDR2 ANQGSEA. CDR3 size: 13 residues. With 3 bases removed from V and 5 bases from J, the gap between germline ends came to 13 bases. The CDR3 loop reads CSVDAGPAYGYTF. CDR3 nucleotides: TGCAGCGTTGACGCAGGACCAGCGTATGGCTACACCTTC.

A few counts support this clonotype. This chain joins TRBV4-2 and TRBJ2-3, with D perhaps TRBD2 (6 bases). Germline assignment: CDR1 LGHNA and CDR2 YNFKEQ. The CDR3 has 18 amino acids. With 6 bases removed from V and 1 base from J, the gap between germline ends came to 23 bases. The CDR3 nucleotides are TGTGCCAGCAGTCACACTAGCTTACCCAGGTCGGGCACAGATACGCAGTATTTT. This codes for CASSHTSLPRSGTDTQYF.